This T cell receptor (beta chain) was sequenced in a study of shared clonotypes between healthy human individuals. Worth noting for this clone: The same CDR3 arises from other DNA sequences in this sample as well.

Only in-frame clones appear in the TCRdb table, and some are missing; sequencing was by immunoSEQ multiplex PCR. This sample has 300,000 or so clones, with under 80% found just once. In germline, CDR1 is KGHSH, CDR2 LQKENI. This CDR3 comprises 15 residues. V gave up 3 bases and J gave up 4 bases, with 10 bases separating them. The rearrangement links TRBV18 to TRBJ2-6; D is undetermined. This TCR derives from a man aged 30 to 39 in good health. The sequenced material came from memory CD4+ T cells sorted from blood. Documented subset: CD45RA-negative fraction. CDR3 in amino acids: CASSPQGSGANVLTF. CDR3 DNA sequence: TGTGCCAGCTCACCTCAAGGTTCCGGGGCCAACGTCCTGACTTTC.